This T cell receptor (beta chain) was documented in a study of T cell responses to AZD1222 COVID-19 vaccine. The study, taken as a whole, reports: The span of vaccine-associated CD4 TCRs extended across spike, with dominance at 160-218 and 743-854. Nearly half of spike-specific TCRs reportedly target variant regions that are unmutated in the B.1.351 and B.1.1.7 variants.

Profiled with immunoSEQ multiplex PCR; TCRdb holds only in-frame clones, not every one. Here the sample spans some 80,000 clones, about 87% being singletons. Concerning this clone: Its antigen is not known.

This TCR was sampled from an adult who received the MenACWY meningococcal vaccine as a control. The material was peripheral blood, obtained 28 days after the second dose of the MenACWY control vaccine.

This CDR3 reads CASRPDRASYGYTF. The CDR3 nucleotides are TGTGCCAGCAGACCAGACAGGGCATCCTATGGCTACACCTTC. V gene TRBV7-2 combines with J gene TRBJ1-2; 7 nucleotides agree with TRBD1. The CDR3 is 14 residues long. The germline V gene encodes CDR1 SGHTA and CDR2 FQGNSA. Trimming at V came to 6 bases and at J to 4 bases, leaving 8 bases not matched to a gene.